What follows are 23 T cell receptor beta chains derived from one specimen sequenced in a study of blood T cell repertoires in COVID-19. Generated by immunoSEQ multiplex PCR, the TCRdb table keeps only in-frame clones and is missing some. This sample has under 300,000 clones, with 86% found just once. The sample comprised peripheral blood. The receptors originated from a man aged 18 to 35 with active or convalescent COVID-19.

This chain uses TRBV19 with TRBJ1-3; no reliable D call. The CDR3 is made up of 16 amino acids. Germline lookup yields CDR1 LNHDA and CDR2 SQIVND (reference sequence). V lost 1 base, J lost 1 base, and 11 bases lay in between. CDR3 bases: TGTGCCAGTAGTATAGTGGGCGAGGGTTCTGGAAACACCATATATTTT. Translating gives CASSIVGEGSGNTIYF.

This chain connects TRBV5-4 to TRBJ1-1, with D possibly matching TRBD1 (6 bases). The germline V gene encodes CDR1 SGHNT and CDR2 YYREEE (reference sequence). V lost 0 bases to trimming and J lost 4 bases, with 19 bases between them. The CDR3 runs to 17 residues. CDR3 protein: CASSLEGGTSKGTEAFF. The CDR3 DNA reads as TGTGCCAGCAGCTTGGAGGGGGGGACAAGTAAGGGCACTGAAGCTTTCTTT.

About this clone itself: The sample carries other DNA sequences with the same CDR3. The chain carries TRBV6-1 and TRBJ2-2, with a tentative D call TRBD1 (6 bases). Germline V lookup: CDR1 MNHNS, CDR2 SASEGT. V dropped 3 bases and J dropped 1 base, with 6 bases sitting between them. This CDR3 is built from 14 residues. This CDR3 reads CASSETGNTGELFF. Written as DNA, the CDR3 is TGTGCCAGCAGTGAGACAGGGAACACCGGGGAGCTGTTTTTT.

V is TRBV7-2 and J is TRBJ2-1; 7 bases fit TRBD2. The germline V gene encodes CDR1 SGHTA and CDR2 FQGNSA. CDR3 length: 13 amino acids. With V trimmed by 7 bases and J by 6 bases, 6 bases remained unmatched. This chain's CDR3 is CASNLGGINEQFF. CDR3 sequence (DNA): TGTGCCAGCAACCTCGGGGGGATCAATGAGCAGTTCTTC.

This clone was picked up a small number of times. For the CDR3, the DNA is TGTGCCAGCAGCTGGGGACAGGGAGATGGGAATGAGCAGTTCTTC. Translating it yields CASSWGQGDGNEQFF. The chain employs TRBV7-2 and TRBJ2-1; 9 bases match TRBD1. V trimming: 4 bases; J trimming: 7 bases; junction bases outside the gene matches: 8. CDR3 size: 15 residues. In germline, CDR1 is SGHTA, CDR2 FQGNSA.

The gene calls are TRBV27 and TRBJ1-3; 7 nucleotides line up with TRBD1. The J segment lost 0 bases and the V segment lost 5 bases, leaving 10 bases of the junction unmatched. The CDR3 is 17 residues long. Germline assignment: CDR1 MNHEY and CDR2 SMNVEV (reference sequence). The CDR3 here is CASSPMDRSHSGNTIYF. CDR3 bases: TGTGCCAGCAGTCCAATGGACAGGTCCCACTCTGGAAACACCATATATTTT.

This clone appeared once. The rearrangement links TRBV27 to TRBJ1-5, with TRBD1 matching over 7 bases. Unmatched junction bases numbered 7, after V lost 5 bases and J lost 0 bases. Germline lookup yields CDR1 MNHEY and CDR2 SMNVEV (reference sequence). The CDR3 covers 16 residues. The CDR3 spells CASSLTGEYSNQPQHF. CDR3 sequence (DNA): TGTGCCAGCAGTCTTACAGGGGAGTATAGCAATCAGCCCCAGCATTTT.

The chain uses TRBV2 and TRBJ2-3; tentative D call: TRBD2 (5 bases). V lost 9 bases to trimming and J lost 4 bases, with 11 bases between them. The CDR3 covers 12 residues. Germline V gives CDR1 SNHLY, CDR2 FYNNEI. The CDR3 is CASGLTADTQYF. As DNA, the CDR3 is TGTGCCAGTGGACTCACCGCAGATACGCAGTATTTT.

The chain recombines TRBV7-2 with TRBJ2-7; no clear D. V was shortened by 4 bases and J by 0 bases, with 7 bases between the two germline ends. Germline CDR1 SGHTA, CDR2 FQGNSA. The CDR3 is 13 residues long. The CDR3 DNA sequence: TGTGCCAGCAGCTATCAAAACTCCTACGAGCAGTACTTC. It translates to CASSYQNSYEQYF.

The CDR3 spells CASTGQGNTEAFF. For the CDR3, the DNA is TGTGCCAGCACGGGACAGGGCAACACTGAAGCTTTCTTT. The rearrangement links TRBV25-1 to TRBJ1-1; the match to TRBD1 covers 9 bases. The J segment lost 2 bases and the V segment lost 7 bases, leaving 2 bases of the junction unmatched. Germline CDR1 MGHDK, CDR2 SYGVNS. This CDR3 comprises 13 residues. The entire variable domain, with the rest obtained from reference TRBV25-1 and TRBJ1-1, is as follows: EADIYQTPRYLVIGTGKKITLECSQTMGHDKMYWYQQDPGMELHLIHYSYGVNSTEKGDLSSESTVSRIRTEHFPLTLESARPSHTSQYLCASTGQGNTEAFFGQGTRLTVV.

V is TRBV19 and J is TRBJ1-5; D not resolved. The CDR3 has 15 residues. V was clipped by 1 base and J by 3 bases, with 10 bases between them. CDR1 LNHDA and CDR2 SQIVND come from the germline V gene (reference sequence). CDR3 sequence reads: CASSIARGTNQPQHF. In DNA form, the CDR3 reads TGTGCCAGTAGTATAGCACGGGGTACCAATCAGCCCCAGCATTTT.

This clone was found once. The sample carries other DNA sequences with the same CDR3. This chain connects TRBV15 to TRBJ2-7; D remains unclear. This CDR3 region has 13 residues. Germline CDR1 and CDR2: LNHNV and YYDKDF (reference sequence). Trimming left V 3 bases short and J 1 base short, with 7 bases between. CDR3 in amino acids: CATSRSRSYEQYF. The CDR3 DNA reads as TGTGCCACCAGCAGGAGTCGTTCCTACGAGCAGTACTTC.

The rearrangement joins TRBV6-6 to TRBJ1-5, with TRBD1 identical over 7 bases. Germline-derived CDR1 and CDR2 are MNHNY and SVGAGI (reference sequence). The ends lost 2 bases at V and 7 bases at J; junction bases unmatched: 8. This CDR3 is 15 amino acids long. CDR3 sequence reads: CASSYLLQGRQPQHF. In nucleotides, the CDR3 is TGTGCCAGCAGTTACCTTTTACAGGGGAGACAGCCCCAGCATTTT.

This CDR3 is CASSRQGSVNSPLHF. CDR3 in DNA: TGTGCCAGCAGCCGACAGGGATCGGTTAATTCACCCCTCCACTTT. J is TRBJ1-6 and V is TRBV9; TRBD1 aligns across 7 bases. CDR1 is SGDLS and CDR2 is YYNGEE in the germline V gene. V trimming: 4 bases; J trimming: 6 bases; junction bases outside the gene matches: 7. CDR3 length equals 15 residues.

CDR3 sequence: CSVVPGIRSYEQYF. The CDR3 bases are TGCAGCGTTGTTCCTGGCATAAGATCCTACGAGCAGTACTTC. This rearrangement joins TRBV29-1 to TRBJ2-7; D remains unclear. This CDR3 is built from 14 residues. V lost 4 bases to trimming and J lost 1 base, with 14 bases between them. Per germline, CDR1 SQVTM and CDR2 ANQGSEA.

This sequence joins TRBV9 and TRBJ2-5; 14 bases are shared with TRBD2. CDR3 length: 16 residues. J gave up 3 bases and V 4 bases, and 5 bases lay outside the gene matches. Germline V gene data show CDR1 as SGDLS and CDR2 as YYNGEE. The CDR3 reads CASSIRGLAGEETQYF. The CDR3 DNA reads as TGTGCCAGCAGCATTCGGGGACTAGCGGGAGAAGAGACCCAGTACTTC. Combining the CDR3 with reference TRBV9 and TRBJ2-5 gives the whole variable domain DSGVTQTPKHLITATGQRVTLRCSPRSGDLSVYWYQQSLDQGLQFLIQYYNGEERAKGNILERFSAQQFPDLHSELNLSSLELGDSALYFCASSIRGLAGEETQYFGPGTRLLVL.

The chain couples TRBV9 to TRBJ2-3, with TRBD2 identical over 7 bases. The ends lost 4 bases at V and 7 bases at J; junction bases unmatched: 15. The CDR3 spans 16 residues. Germline V gene data show CDR1 as SGDLS and CDR2 as YYNGEE. DNA for the CDR3: TGTGCCAGCAGCCCCTGGGGGGGAGGGACCGGGAATACGCAGTATTTT. Translation: CASSPWGGGTGNTQYF.

The chain links TRBV5-5 to TRBJ1-2; TRBD1 is a possible D gene (6 bases). Germline-derived CDR1 and CDR2 are SGHKS and YYEKEE (reference sequence). The CDR3 is 15 residues long. The V gene lost 4 bases and the J gene lost 7 bases, with 20 bases spanning the gap. This CDR3 is CASSQRRQDLFGYTF. For the CDR3, the DNA is TGTGCCAGCAGCCAACGGAGACAGGACCTATTTGGCTACACCTTC.

CDR3 amino acids: CASSIDNVLGQVANTEAFF. The CDR3 DNA sequence: TGTGCCAGTAGTATAGATAACGTTTTGGGACAGGTTGCGAACACTGAAGCTTTCTTT. The gene calls are TRBV19 and TRBJ1-1; 8 nucleotides match TRBD1. The CDR3 covers 19 residues. From germline, CDR1 is LNHDA and CDR2 SQIVND (reference sequence). The trim removed 0 bases at V and 1 base at J, leaving 13 bases unmatched. The variable domain in full, with the rest retrieved from reference TRBV19 and TRBJ1-1, is DGGITQSPKYLFRKEGQNVTLSCEQNLNHDAMYWYRQDPGQGLRLIYYSQIVNDFQKGDIAEGYSVSREKKESFPLTVTSAQKNPTAFYLCASSIDNVLGQVANTEAFFGQGTRLTVV.

This clone was observed at least ten times. The chain couples TRBV5-1 to TRBJ2-1; 7 nucleotides align to TRBD1. This CDR3 contains 16 residues. Trimming took 1 base from V and 0 from J; bases not matched to a gene: 4. In germline, CDR1 is SGHRS, CDR2 YFSETQ. The CDR3 DNA follows: TGCGCCAGCAGCTTGATTAACAGGGGCTCCTACAATGAGCAGTTCTTC. Amino acid sequence: CASSLINRGSYNEQFF.

This chain links TRBV7-9 with TRBJ1-1; a weak D match, TRBD1 (5 bases). Germline CDR1 is SEHNR and CDR2 is FQNEAQ (reference sequence). This CDR3 has 15 amino acids. V lost 3 bases to trimming and J lost 1 base, with 12 bases between them. The CDR3, as DNA: TGTGCCAGCAGCTTCCCAGGGTCGAAGAACACTGAAGCTTTCTTT. Translated: CASSFPGSKNTEAFF.

This chain uses TRBV5-6 with TRBJ1-2, with 8 bases that match TRBD1. V trimming: 5 bases; J trimming: 4 bases; junction bases outside the gene matches: 7. Germline V gene sequence: CDR1 SGHDT, CDR2 YYEEEE. The CDR3 extends over 14 amino acids. The CDR3 loop is CASRPGTGLYGYTF. For the CDR3, the DNA is TGTGCCAGCAGGCCCGGGACAGGCCTCTATGGCTACACCTTC.

The chain carries TRBV29-1 and TRBJ2-5, with TRBD1 identical over 8 bases. This CDR3 spans 13 amino acids. Trimming took 7 bases from V and 5 from J; bases not matched to a gene: 9. CDR1 is SQVTM and CDR2 is ANQGSEA in the germline V gene. The CDR3 nucleotides are TGCAGCGCCTGGACAGGGAATTGGGAGACCCAGTACTTC. It encodes CSAWTGNWETQYF.